The T cell receptor (beta chain) under discussion was sequenced for a study of blood T cell repertoires in COVID-19. Study at large: Samples representing acute and convalescent COVID-19 were sourced from the United States, Italy and Spain. T cells, B-cell-depleted T cells, or PBMCs supplied cDNA or gDNA.

Methods used by the authors: The authors estimated nucleated cell counts from reference gene primer amplification. Assay used: immunoSEQ multiplex PCR; TCRdb lists only in-frame clones, some missing. That table supplies the V and J calls and clone size; D and trimming were determined from the DNA. Found here are about 76,000 clones, over 75% of them singletons; the top ten hold around 6.1%. This sequence was found in a man in his fifties or sixties with active COVID-19. The specimen was peripheral blood.

This CDR3 is CATSDSTGINQPQHF. In nucleotides, the CDR3 is TGTGCCACCAGTGATTCCACGGGGATCAATCAGCCCCAGCATTTT. The V and J genes are TRBV24-1 and TRBJ1-5; D remains unclear. The CDR3 runs to 15 residues. Trimming removed 2 bases at V and 3 bases at J, with 10 bases between. CDR1 and CDR2 from the germline V gene are KGHDR and SFDVKD.